A single TCR beta chain is shown here with its context. Clones were sequenced by immunoSEQ multiplex PCR, and TCRdb holds only the in-frame ones, with some missing. The sample includes approximately 49,000 clones, about 85% of them seen just once. The data originate from a study of OX40 agonist ivuxolimab in advanced cancers. Trimming removed 8 bases from V and 5 bases from J, with 22 bases in between. Germline CDR1 is MNHEY and CDR2 is SVGAGI. The CDR3 is 15 amino acids. Source: CD4+ or CD8+ T cells sorted from blood, taken in a trial of the OX40 agonist ivuxolimab. V and J are TRBV6-5 and TRBJ2-7, with TRBD1 as a possible D gene (6 bases). This receptor was identified in an adult with an advanced solid tumor such as melanoma, head and neck, liver or kidney cancer. CDR3 loop: CASAYPGVRSNEQYV. The DNA of the CDR3 is TGTGCCAGCGCATACCCAGGGGTACGTAGCAACGAGCAGTACGTC.